This T cell receptor (beta chain) was sequenced during a study of Graves' ophthalmopathy and Graves' hyperthyroidism. Whole-study findings and limits: Using a 13-signature model, the authors split ophthalmopathy from stable hyperthyroidism, with about 90% sensitivity and roughly 80% specificity.

V was trimmed by 7 bases and J by 1 base, leaving 7 bases between them. CDR3 size: 12 residues. Germline V gene lookup returns CDR1 MNHNS and CDR2 SASEGT. Moderate-to-severe activity, CAS ≥3, NOSPECS ≥4 and duration under 3 months were recorded for donors with ophthalmopathy. Other autoimmune disease, uncontrolled infection, pregnancy and lactation led to exclusion. The authors diagnosed from clinical symptoms, serum thyroxine, TRAb, thyroid ultrasound and orbital computed tomography. The study amplified TCR beta CDR3 regions using RNA transcripts. HTBI primers were employed in first-round RT-PCR, then a second-round multiplex PCR followed. One entry per CDR3 protein results from TCRdb running MiXCR on the multiplex PCR reads. The sample consists of about 180,000 distinct CDR3 sequences, over 35% of them appearing once. Comment on this clonotype: Antigen specificity is unknown.

The chain recombines TRBV6-1 with TRBJ1-1; D unresolved. This receptor was taken from a woman in her forties with Graves' ophthalmopathy. Sequencing input: peripheral blood. The CDR3 sequence: CASNGGNTEAFF. As DNA, the CDR3 is TGTGCCAGCAATGGCGGGAACACTGAAGCTTTCTTT.